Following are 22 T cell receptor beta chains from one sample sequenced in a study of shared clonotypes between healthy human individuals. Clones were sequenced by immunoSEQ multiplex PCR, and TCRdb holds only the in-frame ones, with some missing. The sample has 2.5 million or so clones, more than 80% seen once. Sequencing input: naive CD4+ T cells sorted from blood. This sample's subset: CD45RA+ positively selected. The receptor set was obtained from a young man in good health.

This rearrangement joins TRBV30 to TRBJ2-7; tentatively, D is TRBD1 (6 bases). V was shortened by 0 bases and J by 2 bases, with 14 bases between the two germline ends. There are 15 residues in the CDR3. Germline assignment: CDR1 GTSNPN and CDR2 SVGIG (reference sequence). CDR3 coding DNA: TGTGCCTGGAGTGTTGTGAGACAGGTTCCCTACGAGCAGTACTTC. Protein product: CAWSVVRQVPYEQYF.

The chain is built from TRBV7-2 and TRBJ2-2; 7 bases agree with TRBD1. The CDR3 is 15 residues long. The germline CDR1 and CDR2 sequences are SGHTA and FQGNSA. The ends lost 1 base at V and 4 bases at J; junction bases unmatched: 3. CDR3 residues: CASSLVTGRTGELFF. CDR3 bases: TGTGCCAGCAGCTTAGTGACAGGGCGCACCGGGGAGCTGTTTTTT.

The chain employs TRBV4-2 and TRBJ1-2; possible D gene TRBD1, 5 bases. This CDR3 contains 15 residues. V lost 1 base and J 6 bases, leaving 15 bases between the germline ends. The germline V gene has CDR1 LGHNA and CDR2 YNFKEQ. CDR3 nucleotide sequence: TGTGCCAGCAGCCAAGGGCCAGGGACTCCGGATGGCTACACCTTC. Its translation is CASSQGPGTPDGYTF.

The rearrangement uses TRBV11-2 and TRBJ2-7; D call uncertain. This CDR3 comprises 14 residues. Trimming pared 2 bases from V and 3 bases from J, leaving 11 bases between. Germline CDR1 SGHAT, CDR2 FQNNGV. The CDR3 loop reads CASSLFSGVYEQYF. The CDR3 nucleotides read TGTGCCAGCAGCTTATTTTCAGGCGTCTACGAGCAGTACTTC.

The CDR3 spells CASRDDRALNEKLFF. The CDR3 DNA follows: TGTGCCAGCAGGGATGACAGGGCCTTAAATGAAAAACTGTTTTTT. This chain links TRBV2 with TRBJ1-4; 7 positions match TRBD1. The CDR3 is 15 amino acids. Germline CDR1 SNHLY, CDR2 FYNNEI. V shed 6 bases, J shed 5 bases, and the junction held 9 bases outside the gene matches.

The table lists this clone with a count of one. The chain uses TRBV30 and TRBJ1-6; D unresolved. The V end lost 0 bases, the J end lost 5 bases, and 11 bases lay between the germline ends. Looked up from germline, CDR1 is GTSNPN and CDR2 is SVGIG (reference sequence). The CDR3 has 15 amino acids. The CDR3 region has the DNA TGTGCCTGGAGTGTATCGCGGAGGGATAATTCACCCCTCCACTTT. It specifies CAWSVSRRDNSPLHF.

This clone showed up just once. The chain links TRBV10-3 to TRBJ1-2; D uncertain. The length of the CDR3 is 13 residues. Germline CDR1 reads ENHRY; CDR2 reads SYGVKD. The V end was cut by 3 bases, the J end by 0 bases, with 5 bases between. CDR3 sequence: CAISERPNYGYTF. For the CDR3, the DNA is TGTGCCATCAGTGAAAGACCTAACTATGGCTACACCTTC.

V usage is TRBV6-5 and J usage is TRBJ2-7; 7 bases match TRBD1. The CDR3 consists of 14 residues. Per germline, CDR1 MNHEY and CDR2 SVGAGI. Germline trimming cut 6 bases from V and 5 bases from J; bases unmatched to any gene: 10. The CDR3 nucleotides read TGTGCCAGCAGAAAACGACAGGGAAGCGACGAGCAGTACTTC. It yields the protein CASRKRQGSDEQYF.

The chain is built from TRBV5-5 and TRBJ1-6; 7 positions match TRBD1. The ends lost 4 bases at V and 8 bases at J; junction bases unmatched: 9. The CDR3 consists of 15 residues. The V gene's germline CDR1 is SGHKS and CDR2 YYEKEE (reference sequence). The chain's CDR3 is CASSGIQGYYSPLHF. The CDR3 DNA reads TGTGCCAGCAGCGGTATACAGGGGTATTATTCACCCCTCCACTTT.

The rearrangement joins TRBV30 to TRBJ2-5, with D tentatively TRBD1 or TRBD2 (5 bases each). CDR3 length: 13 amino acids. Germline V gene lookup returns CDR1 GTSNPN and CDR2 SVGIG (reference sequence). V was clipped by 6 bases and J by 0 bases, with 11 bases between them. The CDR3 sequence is CACSGTYQETQYF. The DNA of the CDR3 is TGTGCCTGCTCCGGGACCTACCAAGAGACCCAGTACTTC.

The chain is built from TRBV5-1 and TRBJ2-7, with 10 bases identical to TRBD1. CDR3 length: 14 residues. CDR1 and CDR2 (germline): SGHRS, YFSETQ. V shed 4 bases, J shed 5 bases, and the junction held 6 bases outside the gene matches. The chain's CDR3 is CASSQTTGGNEQYF. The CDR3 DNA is TGCGCCAGCAGCCAAACGACAGGGGGCAACGAGCAGTACTTC.

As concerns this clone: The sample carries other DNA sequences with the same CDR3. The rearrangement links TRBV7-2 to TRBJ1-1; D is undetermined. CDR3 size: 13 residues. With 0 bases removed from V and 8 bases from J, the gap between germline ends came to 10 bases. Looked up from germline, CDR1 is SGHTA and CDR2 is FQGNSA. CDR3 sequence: CASSLAGPTEAFF. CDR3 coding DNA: TGTGCCAGCAGCTTAGCAGGCCCGACGGAAGCTTTCTTT.

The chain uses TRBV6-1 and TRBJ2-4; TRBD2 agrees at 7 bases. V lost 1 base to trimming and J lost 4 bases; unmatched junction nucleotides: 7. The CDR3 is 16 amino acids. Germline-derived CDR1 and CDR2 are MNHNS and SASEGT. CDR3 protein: CASSEGAGEWKNIQYF. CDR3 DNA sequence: TGTGCCAGCAGTGAAGGTGCGGGAGAGTGGAAAAACATTCAGTACTTC.

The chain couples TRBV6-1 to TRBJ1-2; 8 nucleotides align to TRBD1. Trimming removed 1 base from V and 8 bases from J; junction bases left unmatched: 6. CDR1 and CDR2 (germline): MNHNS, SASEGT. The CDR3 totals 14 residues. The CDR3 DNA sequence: TGTGCCAGCAGTGAAGTGGGTACAGGGGGAGGCTACACCTTC. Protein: CASSEVGTGGGYTF.

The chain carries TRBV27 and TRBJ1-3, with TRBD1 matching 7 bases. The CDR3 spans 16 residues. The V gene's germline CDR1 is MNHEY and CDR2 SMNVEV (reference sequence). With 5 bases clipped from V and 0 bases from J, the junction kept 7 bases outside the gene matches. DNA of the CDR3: TGTGCCAGCAGTCATCGGGACAGCCGCTCTGGAAACACCATATATTTT. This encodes CASSHRDSRSGNTIYF.

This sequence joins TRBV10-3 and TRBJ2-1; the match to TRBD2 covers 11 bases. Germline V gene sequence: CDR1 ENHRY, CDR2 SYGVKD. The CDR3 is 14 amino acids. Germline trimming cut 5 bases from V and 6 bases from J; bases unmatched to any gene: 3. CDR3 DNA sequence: TGTGCCATCAGTAATAGCGGGGGGGGCAATGAGCAGTTCTTC. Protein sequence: CAISNSGGGNEQFF.

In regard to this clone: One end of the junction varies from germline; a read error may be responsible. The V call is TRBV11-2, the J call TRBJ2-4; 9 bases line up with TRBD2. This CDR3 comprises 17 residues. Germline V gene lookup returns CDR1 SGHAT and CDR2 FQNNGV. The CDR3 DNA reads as TGTGCCAGCAGCTTAGACATCGGCGGGGGGGCCACAAACATTCAGTACTTC. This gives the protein CASSLDIGGGATNIQYF. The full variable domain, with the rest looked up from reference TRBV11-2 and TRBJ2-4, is EAGVAQSPRYKIIEKRQSVAFWCNPISGHATLYWYQQILGQGPKLLIQFQNNGVVDDSQLPKDRFSAERLKGVDSTLKIQPAKLEDSAVYLCASSLDIGGGATNIQYFGAGTRLSVL.

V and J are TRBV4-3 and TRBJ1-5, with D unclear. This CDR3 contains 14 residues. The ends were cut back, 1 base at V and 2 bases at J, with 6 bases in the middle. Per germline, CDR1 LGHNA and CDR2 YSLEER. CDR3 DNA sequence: TGCGCCAGCAGCCAAGGAGCGGGCAATCAGCCCCAGCATTTT. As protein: CASSQGAGNQPQHF.

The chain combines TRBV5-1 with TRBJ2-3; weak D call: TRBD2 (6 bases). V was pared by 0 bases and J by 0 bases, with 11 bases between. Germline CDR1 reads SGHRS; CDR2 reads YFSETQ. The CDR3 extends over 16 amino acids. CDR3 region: CASSLALATSTDTQYF. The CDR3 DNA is TGCGCCAGCAGCTTGGCCCTAGCGACCAGCACAGATACGCAGTATTTT.

The CDR3 sequence is CASSAMTSTGELFF. CDR3 DNA sequence: TGTGCCAGCAGCGCCATGACAAGCACCGGGGAGCTGTTTTTT. The V and J genes are TRBV9 and TRBJ2-2; D uncertain. Germline CDR1 is SGDLS and CDR2 is YYNGEE. Trimming pared 3 bases from V and 4 bases from J, leaving 10 bases between. The CDR3 totals 14 residues.

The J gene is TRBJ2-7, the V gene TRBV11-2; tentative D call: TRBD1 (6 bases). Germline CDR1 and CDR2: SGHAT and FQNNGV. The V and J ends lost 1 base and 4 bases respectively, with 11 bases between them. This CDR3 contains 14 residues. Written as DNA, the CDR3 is TGTGCCAGCAGCTTAGTCAGGGGAGTTTACGAGCAGTACTTC. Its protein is CASSLVRGVYEQYF.

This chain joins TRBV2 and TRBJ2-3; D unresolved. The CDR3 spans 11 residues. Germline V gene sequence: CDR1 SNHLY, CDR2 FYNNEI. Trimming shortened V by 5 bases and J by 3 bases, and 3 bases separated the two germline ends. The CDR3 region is CASSQTDTQYF. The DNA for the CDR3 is TGTGCCAGCAGTCAAACAGATACGCAGTATTTT.